Presented here are 27 T cell receptor beta chains from one specimen sequenced in a study of circulating and synovial CD4+ cells in juvenile arthritis. Sequenced by immunoSEQ multiplex PCR; TCRdb stores in-frame clones only, minus some. The sample carries 30,000 or so clones, over 90% recorded once. Sequencing was performed on CD4+ T cells from blood. These receptors originate from a human donor with juvenile idiopathic arthritis.

The chain employs TRBV5-6 and TRBJ2-1; TRBD2 aligns across 9 bases. Germline V lookup: CDR1 SGHDT, CDR2 YYEEEE. Losses at the gene ends were 2 bases for V and 7 bases for J; bases not matched to a gene: 10. The CDR3 spans 16 residues. CDR3 DNA sequence: TGTGCCAGCAGCTTAGTCTTCCTAGCGGGACGGAATGAGCAGTTCTTC. Translation: CASSLVFLAGRNEQFF.

The genes are TRBV10-3 and TRBJ2-7; TRBD2 might be the D (6 bases). With 2 bases removed from V and 5 bases from J, the gap between germline ends came to 13 bases. The CDR3 consists of 14 residues. CDR1 is ENHRY and CDR2 is SYGVKD in the germline V gene. CDR3 residues: CAISERGSLNEQYF. CDR3 sequence (DNA): TGTGCCATCAGTGAGCGGGGGTCGCTGAACGAGCAGTACTTC.

The chain has TRBV6-8 and TRBJ2-5; perhaps TRBD2 as D (5 bases). The CDR3 runs 12 residues. CDR1 and CDR2 (germline): MNHGY, SAAAGT. The CDR3 bases are TGTCCGCAGGAGCGGTACCAAGAGACCCAGTACTTC. It specifies CPQERYQETQYF.

The chain uses TRBV7-3 and TRBJ2-3, with 9 bases aligning to TRBD2. Germline V gene sequence: CDR1 SGHTA, CDR2 FQGTGA. J lost 5 bases, V lost 4 bases, and 1 base had no gene match. This CDR3 has 13 amino acids. DNA of the CDR3: TGTGCCAGCAGCTCGACTAGCGGAGATACGCAGTATTTT. This codes for CASSSTSGDTQYF.

V usage is TRBV5-6 and J usage is TRBJ1-5, with TRBD1 matching 9 bases. J was trimmed by 0 bases and V by 4 bases; bases with no gene match: 14. The CDR3 is 19 amino acids. Germline V gene sequence: CDR1 SGHDT, CDR2 YYEEEE. CDR3 loop: CASSHWGQGPSYSNQPQHF. CDR3 DNA: TGTGCCAGCAGCCATTGGGGACAGGGCCCTTCTTATAGCAATCAGCCCCAGCATTTT. Variable domain in full (rest from reference TRBV5-6 and TRBJ1-5): DAGVTQSPTHLIKTRGQQVTLRCSPKSGHDTVSWYQQALGQGPQFIFQYYEEEERQRGNFPDRFSGHQFPNYSSELNVNALLLGDSALYLCASSHWGQGPSYSNQPQHFGDGTRLSIL.

This sequence joins TRBV6-1 and TRBJ2-7, with a weak D call TRBD1 (5 bases). CDR1 is MNHNS, CDR2 SASEGT, per germline. The CDR3 consists of 13 residues. V was cut by 7 bases and J by 2 bases, with 12 bases left in between. CDR3 sequence: CASKKKTAYEQYF. Here the CDR3 DNA reads TGTGCCAGCAAGAAGAAGACAGCCTACGAGCAGTACTTC.

This chain links TRBV28 with TRBJ2-4; D possibly corresponds to TRBD2 (5 bases). The CDR3 has 16 residues. The V gene lost 3 bases and the J gene lost 2 bases, with 14 bases spanning the gap. CDR1 is MDHEN and CDR2 is SYDVKM in the germline V gene. The CDR3 nucleotides read TGTGCCAGCAGTTTGAAACAGCGGAGGTCCAAAAACATTCAGTACTTC. The encoded protein is CASSLKQRRSKNIQYF.

The chain couples TRBV2 to TRBJ1-1; D ambiguous. The CDR3 totals 12 residues. Trimming cost V 7 bases and J 6 bases, with 12 bases left between them. Germline V gene sequence: CDR1 SNHLY, CDR2 FYNNEI. The DNA of the CDR3 is TGTGCCAGCATCCAACCGCCGGCTGAAGCTTTCTTT. It codes for CASIQPPAEAFF.

The genes are TRBV2 and TRBJ1-1; TRBD1 matches at 8 bases. Germline CDR1 is SNHLY and CDR2 is FYNNEI. V lost 5 bases, J lost 6 bases, and 2 bases stayed unmatched. The CDR3 covers 12 residues. The CDR3 DNA reads as TGTGCCAGCAGTTTACAGGGGGCTGAAGCTTTCTTT. Amino acids: CASSLQGAEAFF.

The rearrangement joins TRBV5-1 to TRBJ1-5; D is unclear. Germline loops: CDR1 SGHRS, CDR2 YFSETQ. CDR3 size: 14 residues. V was clipped by 1 base and J by 5 bases, with 10 bases between them. The CDR3 region is CASSLSGNDQPQHF. The CDR3 DNA reads TGCGCCAGCAGCTTGAGCGGCAACGATCAGCCCCAGCATTTT.

The chain couples TRBV7-2 to TRBJ1-5; a weak D match, TRBD1 (5 bases). Germline values: CDR1 SGHTA, CDR2 FQGNSA. The CDR3 is made up of 16 amino acids. V gave up 1 base and J gave up 0 bases, with 10 bases separating them. The DNA of the CDR3 is TGTGCCAGCAGCTTAGGGACACCATATAGCAATCAGCCCCAGCATTTT. Translating gives CASSLGTPYSNQPQHF.

The chain links TRBV9 to TRBJ1-5, with 8 bases fitting TRBD1. Trimming at V came to 3 bases and at J to 6 bases, leaving 8 bases not matched to a gene. Germline values: CDR1 SGDLS, CDR2 YYNGEE. This CDR3 spans 15 amino acids. This chain's CDR3 is CASSADRETGQPQHF. CDR3 in DNA: TGTGCCAGCAGCGCGGACAGGGAGACGGGTCAGCCCCAGCATTTT.

The genes are TRBV2 and TRBJ2-5, with 7 positions matching TRBD1. Losses at the gene ends were 4 bases for V and 1 base for J; bases not matched to a gene: 0. This CDR3 has 13 amino acids. CDR1 is SNHLY, CDR2 FYNNEI, per germline. This CDR3 is CASSGDSQETQYF. CDR3 DNA sequence: TGTGCCAGCAGTGGGGACAGCCAAGAGACCCAGTACTTC.

This clone was picked up one time. The gene calls are TRBV4-2 and TRBJ1-1, with a tentative D call TRBD1 (5 bases). CDR1 and CDR2 from the germline V gene are LGHNA and YNFKEQ. The CDR3 runs 14 residues. Trimming left V 3 bases short and J 0 bases short, with 8 bases between. Here the CDR3 DNA reads TGTGCCAGCAGCCACCAGGGATTGAACACTGAAGCTTTCTTT. This gives the protein CASSHQGLNTEAFF.

The V and J genes are TRBV5-4 and TRBJ2-3, with 9 bases fitting TRBD2. This CDR3 is built from 16 residues. Trimming at V came to 4 bases and at J to 0 bases, leaving 6 bases not matched to a gene. Germline CDR1 reads SGHNT; CDR2 reads YYREEE (reference sequence). DNA for the CDR3: TGTGCCAGCAGCCCTGGACTAGCGCGTAGCACAGATACGCAGTATTTT. Translated: CASSPGLARSTDTQYF.

V is TRBV7-8 and J is TRBJ2-4; TRBD1 aligns across 7 bases. From germline, CDR1 is SGHVS and CDR2 FQNEAQ. Trimming cost V 4 bases and J 8 bases; bases outside gene matches: 2. CDR3 length: 12 amino acids. CDR3 sequence (DNA): TGTGCCAGCAGCTCCGGACAGGACATTCAGTACTTC. Encoded protein: CASSSGQDIQYF. The whole variable domain, filled in from reference TRBV7-8 and TRBJ2-4, reads GAGVSQSPRYKVAKRGQDVALRCDPISGHVSLFWYQQALGQGPEFLTYFQNEAQLDKSGLPSDRFFAERPEGSVSTLKIQRTQQEDSAVYLCASSSGQDIQYFGAGTRLSVL.

The chain recombines TRBV7-2 with TRBJ1-5; D not certain. V gave up 3 bases and J gave up 8 bases, with 11 bases separating them. The CDR3 length is 13 residues. The germline V gene has CDR1 SGHTA and CDR2 FQGNSA. In DNA, the CDR3 is TGTGCCAGCAGCTTCCGGCCCCAGGAGCCCCAGCATTTT. The encoded protein is CASSFRPQEPQHF.

The chain links TRBV30 to TRBJ2-6; maybe TRBD2 (5 bases). The germline V gene has CDR1 GTSNPN and CDR2 SVGIG (reference sequence). The CDR3 totals 17 residues. Trimming removed 3 bases at V and 3 bases at J, with 18 bases between. As DNA, the CDR3 is TGTGCCTGGAGCGGGGATCAGATTTCTCGTGGGGCCAACGTCCTGACTTTC. This codes for CAWSGDQISRGANVLTF.

The genes are TRBV19 and TRBJ2-5; tentatively, D is TRBD2 (6 bases). The germline V and J ends were trimmed by 1 base and 3 bases, with 15 bases remaining between them. Germline assignment: CDR1 LNHDA and CDR2 SQIVND (reference sequence). The CDR3 length is 16 residues. DNA for the CDR3: TGTGCCAGTAGTATAGGAGGCAGGCGGGGTGAAGAGACCCAGTACTTC. This translates into CASSIGGRRGEETQYF.

This rearrangement joins TRBV2 to TRBJ2-7; D is uncertain. This CDR3 is built from 14 residues. Trimming took off 6 bases at V and 2 bases at J, with 14 bases between the two ends. The V gene's germline CDR1 is SNHLY and CDR2 FYNNEI. The CDR3 region is CASSQIPPTYEQYF. CDR3 DNA sequence: TGTGCCAGCAGCCAGATCCCCCCCACCTACGAGCAGTACTTC.

This sequence joins TRBV6-1 and TRBJ2-1, with D possibly matching TRBD1 (6 bases). The CDR3 loop spans 13 amino acids. Germline V gives CDR1 MNHNS, CDR2 SASEGT. Trimming took 6 bases from V and 5 from J, leaving 11 bases between them. The CDR3 reads CASRAGVHNEQFF. CDR3 DNA sequence: TGTGCCAGCAGAGCAGGGGTCCACAATGAGCAGTTCTTC.

The DNA for the CDR3 is TGTGCCTGGAGAGGTAATCCGGGGTATGGCTACACCTTC. It encodes CAWRGNPGYGYTF. V and J are TRBV30 and TRBJ1-2, with D uncertain. Germline V gene lookup returns CDR1 GTSNPN and CDR2 SVGIG (reference sequence). V lost 3 bases and J lost 5, with 13 bases in between. The CDR3 length is 13 residues.

The CDR3: CASSRTAVSTGELFF. DNA of the CDR3: TGTGCCAGTAGTCGGACAGCAGTGAGCACCGGGGAGCTGTTTTTT. V gene TRBV19 combines with J gene TRBJ2-2; weak D call: TRBD1 (6 bases). CDR3 length: 15 residues. V lost 5 bases to trimming and J lost 4 bases, with 14 bases between them. CDR1 is LNHDA, CDR2 SQIVND, per germline (reference sequence).

CDR3 region: CASSLETGGDEQFF. In nucleotides, the CDR3 is TGTGCCAGCAGCTTGGAGACTGGGGGGGATGAGCAGTTCTTC. The J gene is TRBJ2-1, the V gene TRBV5-4, with 7 positions matching TRBD2. In germline, CDR1 is SGHNT, CDR2 YYREEE (reference sequence). The CDR3 spans 14 residues. The ends lost 0 bases at V and 8 bases at J; junction bases unmatched: 5.

The gene calls are TRBV28 and TRBJ1-1; TRBD1 matches 7 bases. The CDR3 loop spans 16 amino acids. With V trimmed by 2 bases and J by 4 bases, 10 bases remained unmatched. Germline CDR1 reads MDHEN; CDR2 reads SYDVKM. In DNA form, the CDR3 reads TGTGCCAGCAGTTTACCTCTACAGGGGCTCAGCACTGAAGCTTTCTTT. The encoded protein is CASSLPLQGLSTEAFF.

This chain links TRBV2 with TRBJ1-2; 9 bases are a match to TRBD1. This CDR3 comprises 17 residues. Germline V gene lookup returns CDR1 SNHLY and CDR2 FYNNEI. The trim removed 2 bases at V and 4 bases at J, leaving 11 bases unmatched. Here the CDR3 DNA reads TGTGCCAGCAGTGAACAGGGGGACAGGGTATCTAGCTATGGCTACACCTTC. Residues: CASSEQGDRVSSYGYTF.

The chain joins TRBV7-3 to TRBJ2-3; 10 bases line up with TRBD1. This CDR3 spans 16 amino acids. In germline, CDR1 is SGHTA, CDR2 FQGTGA. Unmatched junction bases numbered 6, after V lost 5 bases and J lost 1 base. The chain's CDR3 is CASSPRTGGGTDTQYF. The DNA of the CDR3 is TGTGCCAGCAGCCCCCGGACAGGGGGAGGCACAGATACGCAGTATTTT.